The clone carrying this T cell receptor (beta chain) turned up a few times. Its antigen is undetermined. The data were obtained in a study of immune cell composition in non-small cell lung cancer. On the study more broadly: Most cases were lung adenocarcinoma or squamous cell carcinoma. Study-wide results and caveats: Dominant in vivo tumour-associated clones were not shown to share tumour-reactive sequences.

The CDR3 length is 13 residues. V shed 7 bases, J shed 2 bases, and the junction held 5 bases outside the gene matches. Germline CDR1 MNHEY, CDR2 SMNVEV (reference sequence). The repertoire was sequenced with immunoSEQ multiplex PCR; TCRdb's copy has only in-frame clones and lacks some. The data show about 10,000 clones, almost 70% seen once. The chain combines TRBV27 with TRBJ2-7; 7 nucleotides line up with TRBD2. The TCR originated in a human donor with non-small cell lung cancer. Source material: lung tumor tissue. CDR3 nucleotides: TGTGCCAGCAACATCAGCGGGACCTACGAGCAGTACTTC. Translated, it gives CASNISGTYEQYF.